The rows below give T cell receptor beta chains drawn from one sample of a study of blood T cell repertoires in COVID-19. This table comes from immunoSEQ multiplex PCR, and its TCRdb copy is limited to in-frame clones, with some not included. The sample contains 180,000 or so clones, 75% to 85% of which appear only once. Material: peripheral blood. Source of these receptors: a woman aged 35 to 49 with COVID-19, enrolled during active disease. Each CDR3 is given with its conserved first and last residue. Fields, in order: clone size, D gene, V gene, J gene, CDR3 protein, CDR3 DNA. D genes are given only for firm matches. The size of a clone is reported for some rows only, either as once, few or many, or as a class for expanded clones.

NA	NA	TRBV7-9	TRBJ1-2	CASSISGDNGYTF	TGTGCCAGCAGTATTTCAGGGGACAATGGCTACACCTTC
NA	NA	TRBV9	TRBJ1-4	CASSVGGEEKLFF	TGTGCCAGCAGCGTCGGAGGGGAGGAAAAACTGTTTTTT
NA	TRBD2	TRBV12-5	TRBJ2-3	CASVGGAGLANTDTQYF	TGTGCTAGTGTCGGGGGAGCGGGACTAGCGAACACAGATACGCAGTATTTT
NA	NA	TRBV4-2	TRBJ2-1	CASSQDRLSSYNEQFF	TGTGCCAGCAGCCAAGATCGTTTGAGCTCCTACAATGAGCAGTTCTTC
NA	NA	TRBV5-4	TRBJ1-2	CASSAATGSLYGYTF	TGTGCCAGCAGCGCAGCGACAGGCTCACTCTATGGCTACACCTTC
few	NA	TRBV19	TRBJ2-5	CASSTLMSGYQETQYF	TGTGCCAGTAGTACTTTAATGTCCGGGTACCAAGAGACCCAGTACTTC
NA	TRBD1	TRBV27	TRBJ1-5	CASSQGQGTQPQHF	TGTGCCAGCAGTCAGGGACAGGGGACTCAGCCCCAGCATTTT
NA	TRBD2	TRBV3-1/TRBV3-2	TRBJ2-2	CASSPTSGVTGELFF	TGTGCCAGCAGCCCGACTAGCGGGGTCACCGGGGAGCTGTTTTTT
NA	NA	TRBV6-5	TRBJ2-3	CASRADSLSTDTQYF	TGTGCCAGCAGGGCCGACAGTCTCAGCACAGATACGCAGTATTTT
NA	NA	TRBV7-3	TRBJ2-2	CASSYRDSTGELFF	TGTGCCAGCAGCTACAGGGATTCCACCGGGGAGCTGTTTTTT
NA	TRBD1	TRBV4-1	TRBJ1-2	CASSQETGWDGYTF	TGCGCCAGCAGCCAAGAGACAGGGTGGGATGGCTACACCTTC
few	TRBD2	TRBV7-6	TRBJ2-4	CASSPGTTNIQYF	TGTGCCAGCAGCCCCGGGACTACAAACATTCAGTACTTC
NA	NA	TRBV25-1	TRBJ1-2	CASSDLWTDGYTF	TGTGCCAGCAGTGACTTATGGACAGATGGCTACACCTTC
few	NA	TRBV28	TRBJ1-2	CASGVRGGRGTNYGYTF	TGTGCCAGCGGGGTAAGGGGGGGAAGAGGTACTAACTATGGCTACACCTTC
NA	NA	TRBV5-1	TRBJ2-7	CASSLNQGGYEQYF	TGCGCCAGCAGCTTAAACCAGGGTGGCTACGAGCAGTACTTC
NA	NA	TRBV29-1	TRBJ2-5	CSAREGETQYF	TGCAGCGCCCGAGAGGGAGAGACCCAGTACTTC
NA	NA	TRBV19	TRBJ1-5	CASSMADISNQPQHF	TGTGCCAGTAGTATGGCGGACATTAGCAATCAGCCCCAGCATTTT
NA	NA	TRBV7-6	TRBJ2-1	CASSLVSGKRYNEQFF	TGTGCCAGCAGCTTAGTGTCCGGGAAGCGGTACAATGAGCAGTTCTTC
few	NA	TRBV19	TRBJ2-1	CAAKGGGSLGEQFF	TGTGCCGCAAAGGGGGGGGGTTCTCTTGGTGAGCAGTTCTTC
once	NA	TRBV5-5	TRBJ1-6	CASISGMDSPLHF	TGTGCCAGCATCTCCGGGATGGATTCACCCCTCCACTTT
NA	TRBD1	TRBV5-8	TRBJ1-1	CASRRGHWGTEAFF	TGTGCCAGCAGGAGGGGGCACTGGGGCACTGAAGCTTTCTTT
NA	NA	TRBV7-6	TRBJ1-2	CASSLGGGSVTYGYTF	TGTGCCAGCAGCTTAGGCGGGGGGTCAGTGACCTATGGCTACACCTTC
NA	TRBD2	TRBV11-2	TRBJ2-3	CASSQPTSSTGTDTQYF	TGTGCCAGCAGCCAGCCGACTAGCTCTACGGGCACAGATACGCAGTATTTT
NA	TRBD2	TRBV15	TRBJ2-3	CATSSRLAGGTDTQYF	TGTGCCACCAGCAGTCGGCTAGCGGGGGGCACAGATACGCAGTATTTT
NA	TRBD2	TRBV5-6	TRBJ2-5	CASRTSGETQYF	TGTGCCAGCAGGACTAGCGGAGAGACCCAGTACTTC
once	NA	TRBV7-9	TRBJ2-5	CASSLVAETQYF	TGTGCCAGCAGCTTAGTTGCGGAGACCCAGTACTTC
NA	NA	TRBV6-5	TRBJ2-4	CASNDRSKNIQYF	TGTGCCAGCAACGACAGATCCAAAAACATTCAGTACTTC
NA	NA	TRBV7-9	TRBJ2-1	CASSPFSGNNEQFF	TGTGCCAGCAGCCCTTTCTCAGGAAACAATGAGCAGTTCTTC
NA	NA	TRBV29-1	TRBJ1-2	CSVQSGLTYGYTF	TGCAGCGTTCAATCGGGACTGACCTATGGCTACACCTTC
NA	NA	TRBV6-1	TRBJ1-3	CASSEQGSSGNTIYF	TGTGCCAGCAGTGAACAGGGATCGTCTGGAAACACCATATATTTT
NA	NA	TRBV28	TRBJ2-2	CASTYFSDTGELFF	TGTGCCAGCACCTACTTTAGCGACACCGGGGAGCTGTTTTTT
NA	NA	TRBV28	TRBJ1-1	CASSLWVDTEAFF	TGTGCCAGCAGTTTATGGGTAGATACTGAAGCTTTCTTT
NA	TRBD1	TRBV5-6	TRBJ2-4	CASSLGTGGKNIQYF	TGTGCCAGCAGCTTGGGGACAGGGGGCAAAAACATTCAGTACTTC
once	TRBD1	TRBV6-5	TRBJ2-1	CASRGETGAGKQFF	TGTGCCAGCAGAGGAGAGACAGGGGCGGGTAAGCAGTTCTTC
NA	NA	TRBV11-2	TRBJ2-2	CASSARGTGELFF	TGTGCCAGCAGCGCCAGGGGCACCGGGGAGCTGTTTTTT
NA	NA	TRBV7-6	TRBJ2-7	CASSQQGTDEQYF	TGTGCCAGCAGCCAACAGGGGACTGACGAGCAGTACTTC
NA	NA	TRBV7-9	TRBJ2-5	CASSSSVTPGETQYF	TGTGCCAGCAGCAGTTCCGTGACCCCGGGGGAGACCCAGTACTTC
NA	NA	TRBV7-2	TRBJ1-5	CASSLRGGLGQPQHF	TGTGCCAGCAGCTTACGGGGAGGGTTGGGTCAGCCCCAGCATTTT
NA	TRBD1	TRBV7-9	TRBJ2-5	CASSFRQGIGETQYF	TGTGCCAGCAGCTTCCGACAGGGTATTGGAGAGACCCAGTACTTC
NA	NA	TRBV9	TRBJ2-1	CASSGPVAGANEQFF	TGTGCCAGCAGCGGGCCCGTGGCAGGGGCTAATGAGCAGTTCTTC
NA	NA	TRBV7-9	TRBJ2-1	CASSLAGTYKGDEQFF	TGTGCCAGCAGCTTGGCCGGGACTTATAAAGGGGATGAGCAGTTCTTC
NA	NA	TRBV7-9	TRBJ2-2	CASSPTSYGELFF	TGTGCCAGCAGCCCGACATCATATGGGGAGCTGTTTTTT
once	TRBD1	TRBV6-5	TRBJ2-1	CASSFLPGTGYNEQFF	TGTGCCAGCAGTTTTTTACCCGGGACAGGGTACAATGAGCAGTTCTTC
NA	TRBD1	TRBV5-4	TRBJ1-2	CASSVPGQGEMGYTF	TGTGCCAGCAGCGTGCCGGGACAGGGTGAGATGGGCTACACCTTC
NA	NA	TRBV7-2	TRBJ1-4	CASRSGIGEKLFF	TGTGCCAGCAGATCAGGGATAGGCGAAAAACTGTTTTTT
NA	TRBD2	TRBV6-5	TRBJ2-1	CASRVGGSYNEQFF	TGTGCCAGCAGGGTGGGAGGGTCCTACAATGAGCAGTTCTTC
NA	NA	TRBV6-6	TRBJ1-2	CASSSQKGYGYTF	TGTGCCAGCAGTTCTCAGAAGGGGTATGGCTACACCTTC
NA	NA	TRBV5-1	TRBJ2-5	CASSLGGQRQTQYF	TGCGCCAGCAGCTTGGGAGGGCAGCGGCAGACCCAGTACTTC
NA	TRBD1	TRBV29-1	TRBJ2-7	CSVEGQGDEQYF	TGCAGCGTTGAAGGACAGGGGGACGAGCAGTACTTC
many	NA	TRBV6-2/TRBV6-3	TRBJ1-5	CASSPGGAFQPQHF	TGTGCCAGCAGTCCCGGGGGGGCATTTCAGCCCCAGCATTTT
NA	TRBD1	TRBV5-1	TRBJ2-4	CASSWTGALAKNIQYF	TGCGCCAGCAGCTGGACAGGGGCCCTAGCCAAAAACATTCAGTACTTC
few	NA	TRBV28	TRBJ2-5	CASSFIETQYF	TGTGCCAGCAGTTTTATCGAGACCCAGTACTTC
few	NA	TRBV7-8	TRBJ1-5	CASSLAGAGPHQPQHF	TGTGCCAGCAGCTTAGCGGGGGCTGGACCCCATCAGCCCCAGCATTTT